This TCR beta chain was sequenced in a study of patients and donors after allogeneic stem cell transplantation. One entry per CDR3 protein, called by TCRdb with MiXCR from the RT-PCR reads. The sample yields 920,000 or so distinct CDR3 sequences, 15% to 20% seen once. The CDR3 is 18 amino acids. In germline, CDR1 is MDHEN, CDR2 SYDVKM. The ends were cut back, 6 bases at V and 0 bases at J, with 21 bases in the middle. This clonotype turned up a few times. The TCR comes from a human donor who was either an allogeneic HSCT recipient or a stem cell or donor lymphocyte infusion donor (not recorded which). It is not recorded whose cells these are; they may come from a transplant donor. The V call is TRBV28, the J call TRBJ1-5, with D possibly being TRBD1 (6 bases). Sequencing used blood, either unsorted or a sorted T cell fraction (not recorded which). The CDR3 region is CASSHHGGAGYSNQPQHF. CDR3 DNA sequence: TGTGCCAGCAGCCACCACGGGGGCGCCGGTTATAGCAATCAGCCCCAGCATTTT.